This entry describes one TCR beta chain. The record originates from a study of blood T cell repertoires in COVID-19. Study details: Samples of COVID-19 (acute and convalescent) were obtained from the United States, Italy and Spain. Sources were T cells, B-cell-depleted T cells, or PBMCs; the material itself was cDNA or gDNA.

Original processing notes: By means of reference gene primer amplification, nucleated cell counts were estimated. Produced via immunoSEQ multiplex PCR; TCRdb's table is partial and in-frame only. That table gives V, J and clone size, and the DNA gave D and trimming. Here the sample spans 300,000 to 400,000 clones, roughly 87% being singletons. J gave up 8 bases and V 4 bases, and 4 bases lay outside the gene matches. The CDR3 has 12 residues. CDR1 is SGHVS, CDR2 FQNEAQ, per germline. V and J are TRBV7-8 and TRBJ1-1; TRBD1 matches 7 bases. The source material was peripheral blood. The TCR comes from a man in his fifties or sixties with active or convalescent COVID-19. CDR3 protein: CASSSRDREAFF. Written as DNA, the CDR3 is TGTGCCAGCAGCTCAAGGGACAGAGAAGCTTTCTTT.